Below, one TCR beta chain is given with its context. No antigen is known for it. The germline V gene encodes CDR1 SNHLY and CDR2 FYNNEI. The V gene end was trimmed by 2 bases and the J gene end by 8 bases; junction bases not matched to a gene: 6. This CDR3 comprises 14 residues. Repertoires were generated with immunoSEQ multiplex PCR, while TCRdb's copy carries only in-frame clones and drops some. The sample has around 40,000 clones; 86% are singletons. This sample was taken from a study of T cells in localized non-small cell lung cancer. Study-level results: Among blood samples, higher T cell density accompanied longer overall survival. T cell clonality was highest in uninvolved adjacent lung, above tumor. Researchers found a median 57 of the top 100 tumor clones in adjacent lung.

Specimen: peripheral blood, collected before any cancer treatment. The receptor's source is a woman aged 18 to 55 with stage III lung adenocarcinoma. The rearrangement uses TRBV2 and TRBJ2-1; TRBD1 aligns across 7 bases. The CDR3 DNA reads TGTGCCAGCAGTGAATGGGCAGGGGGTGATGAGCAGTTCTTC. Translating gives CASSEWAGGDEQFF.